This TCR beta chain comes out of a study of T cell responses to AZD1222 COVID-19 vaccine. Broader study findings: The donors showed a predominance of white British ancestry and of females, with possible underestimation of clonal diversity. Unmutated variant regions reportedly attract nearly half of all spike-specific TCRs. Spike-specific TCR breadth and depth grew following two AZD1222 doses.

This clone was found once. As yet, its antigen is unknown. Produced via immunoSEQ multiplex PCR; TCRdb's table is partial and in-frame only. Of about 74,000 clones in the sample, 86% were seen once. Sample: peripheral blood, taken on day 0 of AZD1222 vaccination. This receptor was taken from an adult in good health.

The CDR3 here is CASRLHWTGRRPGELFF. As DNA, the CDR3 is TGTGCCAGCAGGCTACATTGGACAGGGAGACGACCCGGGGAGCTGTTTTTT. The chain combines TRBV7-2 with TRBJ2-2; TRBD1 aligns across 8 bases. This CDR3 has 17 residues. CDR1 and CDR2 (germline): SGHTA, FQGNSA. V shed 6 bases and J 6 bases; nucleotides not matched to a gene: 15.